The entry below describes one T cell receptor beta chain. Its antigen is unknown. CDR3 size: 15 residues. Germline V gene sequence: CDR1 SGHTA, CDR2 FQGNSA. This record comes from a study of shared clonotypes between healthy human individuals. Study results and caveats: In a few donors, approximately 5% of naive CD4 clonotypes appeared in common. At large depth, rarefaction still showed sorted-subset sequencing to be incomplete.

The method was immunoSEQ multiplex PCR; TCRdb's version includes in-frame clones alone and lacks a portion of them. The sample shows more than 2 million clones, roughly 93% of them seen only once. Terminally differentiated effector memory CD45RA+ cells were excluded from the naive CD8 cells, which were CD45RO-negative and positively selected for CCR7. The chain couples TRBV7-2 to TRBJ2-5; 8 positions match TRBD2. The J call is doubtful: the DNA matches TRBJ2-7 better. This clonotype was obtained from a man between 18 and 29 years old in good health. Some clones in this sample may be carry-over from other donors' samples. Input material: naive CD8+ T cells from PBMCs. This chain's CDR3 is CASRVFSGTSYEQYF. CDR3 DNA: TGTGCCAGCAGGGTGTTTAGCGGGACCTCCTACGAGCAGTACTTC.